The clone carrying this T cell receptor beta chain turned up a few times. Its specificity is not known. The data originate from a study of T cell repertoires in cytomegalovirus infection. Across the study: The authors relied on CMV epitopes, both recently identified HLA-C-restricted and well-studied HLA-B-restricted.

TCRdb passed the reads through MiXCR, listing each CDR3 protein once. The sample has hundreds of thousands of distinct CDR3 sequences; 40% to 50% are singletons. Overall study findings and caveats: There were HLA-C-restricted CMV-specific TCR beta clonotypes dominating the ex vivo response.

V lost 2 bases and J 5 bases, leaving 18 bases between the germline ends. The V gene's germline CDR1 is LNHDA and CDR2 SQIVND (reference sequence). The length of the CDR3 is 17 residues. Sequenced material: cultured PBMCs, taken from culture after CMV antigen stimulation. This sequence was found in a human donor in good health (CMV status not recorded). Some clones in this sample may be carry-over from other donors' samples. The chain uses TRBV19 and TRBJ1-4; weak D call: TRBD1 (6 bases). The CDR3 spells CASSITGHRLENEKLFF. The CDR3 DNA reads TGTGCCAGTAGTATAACGGGACACCGACTCGAGAATGAAAAACTGTTTTTT.